This TCR beta chain was recorded in a study of Graves' ophthalmopathy and Graves' hyperthyroidism. Whole-study results and caveats: Among expanded thyroid clonotypes above 0.001 frequency, most also occurred in blood. Progression of ophthalmopathy was predicted by the model with less than 71% sensitivity and around 72% specificity.

RNA transcripts were the template, and TCR beta CDR3 regions were amplified from them. An opening RT-PCR round employed HTBI primers and preceded a second-round multiplex PCR. TCRdb called the multiplex PCR reads again in MiXCR, with one record for every CDR3 protein. The sample shows under 350,000 distinct CDR3 sequences, roughly 16% of them seen only once. This clonotype was counted at least ten times. The antigen is undetermined. It was on clinical symptoms, serum thyroxine, TRAb, thyroid ultrasound and orbital computed tomography that diagnosis relied. The material sequenced was peripheral blood. The TCR originated in an adult man with Graves' ophthalmopathy.

The CDR3 here is CASSELTFYEQYF. Written as DNA, the CDR3 is TGTGCCAGCAGTGAATTAACCTTCTACGAGCAGTACTTC. This chain joins TRBV25-1 and TRBJ2-7; D gene uncertain. The CDR3 totals 13 residues. V was shortened by 1 base and J by 3 bases, with 7 bases between the two germline ends. The germline V gene has CDR1 MGHDK and CDR2 SYGVNS.